The entry below gives a single T cell receptor beta chain sequence along with its context. The antigen is not known. Germline assignment: CDR1 DFQATT and CDR2 SNEGSKA (reference sequence). This CDR3 spans 10 amino acids. V was shortened by 3 bases and J by 13 bases, with 10 bases between the two germline ends. MiXCR, applied by TCRdb to the 5' RACE reads, yields one record per CDR3 protein. The sample consists of about 890,000 distinct CDR3 sequences, roughly an eighth of them appearing once. The sample originates from a study of identical twins. Whole-study findings and limits: Diverse VJ usage suggested most zero-insertion clonotypes were not invariant T cells.

This sample also belongs to another study, concerning yellow fever vaccine responses in identical twins.

Sample: PBMCs. This sequence originates from a woman younger than 30 in good health. The chain employs TRBV20-1 and TRBJ2-1; the D gene is possibly TRBD2 (5 bases). The CDR3 DNA reads as TGCAGTGCTAGCGGGGAGCCTCAGTTCTTC. This sequence encodes CSASGEPQFF.